The present T cell receptor beta chain was sequenced within a study of blood T cell repertoires in COVID-19. J was trimmed by 2 bases and V by 5 bases; bases with no gene match: 9. Germline CDR1 is SGHDT and CDR2 is YYEEEE. The CDR3 length is 16 residues. Libraries were prepared by immunoSEQ multiplex PCR; TCRdb keeps only in-frame clonotypes and omits some of them. The table lists 250,000 to 300,000 clones, roughly 89% of them singletons. This receptor was obtained from a woman aged 40 to 55 who had recovered from COVID-19. The chain uses TRBV5-6 and TRBJ1-3, with TRBD1 matching 8 bases. Material: peripheral blood. CDR3 sequence: CASSPDRGSAGNTIYF. In nucleotides, the CDR3 is TGTGCCAGCAGTCCCGACAGGGGCAGTGCTGGAAACACCATATATTTT.